This T cell receptor beta chain originates from a study of blood T cell repertoires in COVID-19. In assigning cohorts, the study relied on participant-reported clinical history. The assay was immunoSEQ multiplex PCR, and TCRdb's table has in-frame clones only and misses some. The table lists approximately 490,000 clones, 88% of them singletons. Germline loops: CDR1 ENHRY, CDR2 SYGVKD. Trimming took 10 bases from V and 0 from J, leaving 12 bases between them. The CDR3 extends over 13 amino acids. In its sample, this clone was seen a few times. Source material: PBMCs or T cells enriched from blood (not recorded which). V is TRBV10-3 and J is TRBJ1-1; weak D call: TRBD1 (5 bases). The clonotype originates from a woman in her sixties who had recovered from COVID-19. The CDR3 region is CATRDSLNTEAFF. The CDR3 nucleotides are TGTGCCACCCGGGACTCTTTGAACACTGAAGCTTTCTTT.